The clone carrying this T cell receptor beta chain was counted a single time. The sample comes from a study of blood T cell repertoires in COVID-19. The wider study: Both acute and convalescent COVID-19 samples were obtained from the United States, Italy and Spain. Nucleic acid was either cDNA or gDNA, and it came from T cells, B-cell-depleted T cells, or PBMCs.

The CDR3 loop spans 14 amino acids. The V and J ends lost 4 bases and 2 bases, in that order; junction bases with no gene match: 2. Per the germline V gene, CDR1 is SGHDT and CDR2 is YYEEEE. In the original processing: Reference gene primers were amplified, and this amplification served to estimate nucleated cell counts. TCRdb's table, derived via immunoSEQ multiplex PCR, lists solely in-frame clones and lacks some. Clone size and V and J calls were adopted from that table, with D and trimming inferred from the DNA. The profile covers around 200,000 clones, with 86% appearing a single time and 3.5% to 4.5% taken by the ten largest.

Sequenced sample: peripheral blood. V and J are TRBV5-6 and TRBJ2-7; TRBD1 aligns across 11 bases. This receptor was taken from a man aged 45-65 years with acute or convalescent COVID-19. CDR3 region: CASSRGQGAYEQYF. The CDR3 DNA is TGTGCCAGCAGCCGGGGACAGGGGGCCTACGAGCAGTACTTC.